The subject of this entry is one T cell receptor beta chain. In its sample, this clone was seen a few times. This receptor's antigen is unknown. Base qualities are not at hand, and no much larger clone is one base apart. This sample is part of a study of blood T cell repertoires in COVID-19 (dated by TCRdb to 2018 to 2020). About the full investigation: Collaborator samples came from the United States, Italy and Spain and covered acute and convalescent phases of COVID-19. The prospective study material was composed of cDNA or gDNA derived from T cells, B-cell-depleted T cells, or PBMCs. Subjects who had been exposed to COVID-19, were actively infected with it, or had recovered from it provided the deeply sampled blood TCRbeta repertoires that made up the dataset. The repertoires were released in a freely available public database meant as a resource for research on the immune response to SARS-CoV-2. The samples were drawn from the first 160 participants of the ongoing ImmuneRACE study and from some 1,300 subjects provided by 6 global collaborators. The sample metadata nearly always contained a de-identified subject ID, COVID-19 status, age in years and sex. Where available, HLA class I and class II types were taken from metadata supplied by the sample provider and were not determined by assay-based typing.

V loses 5 bases at its end and J loses 4 bases; junction bases beyond the gene matches: 9. Inclusive of the bounding cysteine and phenylalanine, the CDR3 is 15 residues long. The kept DNA is CDR3 alone, 45 bases in frame from the first base. CDR1 SGHTA and CDR2 FQGNSA are derived from the germline V gene. The immunoSEQ Assay, a bias-controlled multiplex PCR, was used to amplify TCRbeta CDR3 regions from genomic DNA. The authors' pipeline ran thus. The number of nucleated cells in each sample was estimated by amplification of reference gene primers within the assay. To quantify the absolute abundance of each unique TCRbeta CDR3 rearrangement, sequence reads were collapsed and filtered. For each sample, productive Simpson clonality was calculated as the square root of Simpson's diversity index across productive rearrangements. TCRdb carries this immuneACCESS record with in-frame sequences only. Its versions omit some clonotypes, under half of them owing to an unresolved V gene in the studies checked, with the rest unexplained. Clonal size and the V and J genes are those of that table, whereas D and trimming came from the DNA. The table for this sample lists fewer than 250,000 clones; around nine tenths of them were counted only once. Around 15% of the sample goes to the ten largest clones.

General study outcomes and caveats: The amount of clinical and demographic metadata varied by source and participant and was provided uncurated.

Participants in the prospective study were aged 18 to 89 years, lived in over 20 United States geographic areas, and enrolled through a virtual design. In the prospective study, participants were assigned to cohorts based on the clinical history participants reported in a screening survey and a study questionnaire. Mobile phlebotomists in the prospective study collected whole blood, serum and a nasopharyngeal or oropharyngeal swab from every participant. Prospective study participants could optionally give additional blood draws and questionnaires over an approximately 2-month period. Before DNA extraction, prospective study blood samples were shipped either frozen or at room temperature.

The V and J genes are TRBV7-2 and TRBJ2-7; 9 middle bases align to TRBD2. Sequenced material: PBMCs or T cells enriched from blood (not recorded which). The sequence derives from a woman aged 45-65 years with acute COVID-19. The CDR3 sequence is CASSNIAGVGYEQYF. The base sequence is TGTGCCAGCAGCAATATAGCGGGAGTTGGGTACGAGCAGTACTTC.